This TCR beta chain was sequenced for a study of metastatic and nonmetastatic thyroid tumors. Study as a whole: For malignant and benign thyroid patients, tumor or nodule tissue and blood were the sources whose repertoires were compared.

This clone was observed at least ten times. The target antigen is unknown. Prior to thyroid surgery, none of the patients had received any treatment. Overall study findings and caveats: Malignant thyroid tumors reportedly exceeded benign nodules significantly in TCR beta diversity, with the difference appearing in blood and tumor.

The CDR3 consists of 11 residues. Trimming stripped 7 bases from V and 6 bases from J, with 10 bases between. The germline gives CDR1 MNHNS, CDR2 SASEGT. Per the study methods: For papillary thyroid cancer, a distant-metastasis classifier was constructed from CDR3 differences observed across clinicopathological groups. Via MiXCR, TCRdb re-called the PCR reads. These V and J calls derive from TCRdb rather than the authors' analysis. The repertoire holds some 40,000 clones, with approximately 25% as singletons. This TCR was sampled from a female donor with papillary thyroid cancer or a benign thyroid nodule (not recorded which). Some clones in this sample may be carry-over from other donors' samples. Sequences were obtained from tumor tissue. The rearrangement uses TRBV6-1 and TRBJ2-7; D is perhaps TRBD1 (6 bases). The CDR3 DNA reads TGTGCCAGCATGGGGGCGGGCGAGCAGTACTTC. Residues: CASMGAGEQYF.